Listed here are 30 T cell receptor beta chains from one sample, sequenced in a study of regulatory T cells in long-lasting Graves disease. Construction of the TCR beta libraries employed iRepertoire HTBI primers in conjunction with Arm-PCR of CDR3 regions. MiXCR was run by TCRdb on the multiplex PCR reads, yielding one entry per CDR3 protein. The data hold around 430,000 distinct CDR3 sequences, with roughly 22% observed a single time. Time point denoted: persistent/refractory GD, antithyroid drugs over 5 years with positive TRAb. Generation of the TCR library employed RNA extracted from PBMCs. This sample comprised peripheral blood mononuclear cells (PBMCs), obtained when the disease was refractory, from a patient treated with antithyroid drugs. Receptor source: a female donor with Graves disease.

V and J are TRBV7-9 and TRBJ2-2; D tentatively fits TRBD1 or TRBD2 (5 bases each). V was cut by 5 bases and J by 10 bases, with 11 bases left in between. The germline gives CDR1 SEHNR, CDR2 FQNEAQ (reference sequence). CDR3 length: 12 amino acids. CDR3 region: CASSQGPLELFF. CDR3 nucleotides: TGTGCCAGCAGCCAGGGACCCCTGGAGCTGTTTTTT.

This clonotype was picked up many times. The chain has TRBV11-1 and TRBJ1-1; D is undetermined. Germline CDR1 SGHAT, CDR2 FQDESV (reference sequence). The CDR3 covers 15 residues. With 5 bases removed from V and 6 bases from J, the gap between germline ends came to 19 bases. The CDR3 DNA sequence: TGTGCCAGCAGCCTCCGGCCTCCCCGCGGCGCTGAAGCTTTCTTT. This gives the protein CASSLRPPRGAEAFF.

This clonotype has a count of ten or more. V is TRBV20-1 and J is TRBJ2-7; a possible D gene is TRBD2 (6 bases). Germline lookup yields CDR1 DFQATT and CDR2 SNEGSKA (reference sequence). Trimming stripped 3 bases from V and 3 bases from J, with 12 bases between. CDR3 length: 13 residues. The CDR3 loop is CSASPIGGYEQYF. The CDR3 DNA follows: TGCAGTGCTAGTCCAATCGGGGGCTACGAGCAGTACTTC.

This clonotype has at least ten counts. The chain is built from TRBV12-3 or TRBV12-4 and TRBJ1-2, with 11 bases aligning to TRBD1. The V gene end was trimmed by 7 bases and the J gene end by 5 bases; junction bases not matched to a gene: 6. The length of the CDR3 is 14 residues. The CDR3 loop reads CASTGGTGGYGYTF. CDR3 coding DNA: TGTGCCAGCACGGGGGGGACAGGGGGGTATGGCTACACCTTC.

This chain links TRBV6-9 with TRBJ1-5, with D tentatively TRBD1 (5 bases). The V end lost 3 bases, the J end lost 0 bases, and 21 bases lay between the germline ends. The CDR3 covers 19 residues. Germline CDR1 and CDR2: MNHGY and SVAAGI. The CDR3: CASSYEAGKIDYSNQPQHF. For the CDR3, the DNA is TGTGCCAGCAGTTACGAGGCAGGGAAAATTGACTATAGCAATCAGCCCCAGCATTTT.

The chain recombines TRBV30 with TRBJ1-1; weak D call: TRBD1 (5 bases). The CDR3 runs 14 residues. Germline V CDR1 and CDR2: GTSNPN, SVGIG (reference sequence). With 5 bases removed from V and 7 bases from J, the gap between germline ends came to 20 bases. The CDR3 sequence: CAWGIGVYTGEAFF. CDR3 nucleotides: TGTGCCTGGGGAATAGGGGTCTACACGGGTGAAGCTTTCTTT.

This clonotype was observed a few times. This chain uses TRBV19 with TRBJ1-5; possible D gene TRBD1, 6 bases. The CDR3 is made up of 14 amino acids. The V gene lost 5 bases and the J gene lost 2 bases, with 10 bases spanning the gap. The germline V gene has CDR1 LNHDA and CDR2 SQIVND (reference sequence). CDR3: CASSPAGGNQPQHF. The CDR3 nucleotides read TGTGCCAGTAGTCCGGCAGGGGGCAATCAGCCCCAGCATTTT. The full variable domain, in which reference TRBV19 and TRBJ1-5 provide the parts outside the CDR3, is DGGITQSPKYLFRKEGQNVTLSCEQNLNHDAMYWYRQDPGQGLRLIYYSQIVNDFQKGDIAEGYSVSREKKESFPLTVTSAQKNPTAFYLCASSPAGGNQPQHFGDGTRLSIL.

This clonotype appeared a few times. The chain combines TRBV6-1 with TRBJ2-2; 10 bases are a match to TRBD2. V shed 6 bases, J shed 7 bases, and the junction held 11 bases outside the gene matches. Germline V CDR1 and CDR2: MNHNS, SASEGT. This CDR3 contains 16 residues. Here the CDR3 reads CASSITSGGANGELFF. In nucleotides, the CDR3 is TGTGCCAGCAGCATAACGAGCGGGGGGGCAAACGGGGAGCTGTTTTTT.

This clonotype was counted between two and nine times. This chain joins TRBV6-1 and TRBJ1-2, with unresolved D. The CDR3 has 11 amino acids. The V end lost 5 bases, the J end lost 8 bases, and 9 bases lay between the germline ends. The V gene's germline CDR1 is MNHNS and CDR2 SASEGT. The CDR3: CASSIPGGYTF. For the CDR3, the DNA is TGTGCCAGCAGTATTCCGGGGGGCTACACCTTC.

The sample holds a few counts of this clonotype. The rearrangement links TRBV19 to TRBJ1-2, with unresolved D. The germline V gene encodes CDR1 LNHDA and CDR2 SQIVND (reference sequence). The V gene lost 0 bases and the J gene lost 6 bases, with 11 bases spanning the gap. This CDR3 is built from 14 residues. CDR3 amino acids: CASSIDEGSHGYTF. The CDR3 nucleotides read TGTGCCAGTAGTATAGATGAGGGCTCCCATGGCTACACCTTC.

Many counts were recorded for this clonotype. This chain connects TRBV29-1 to TRBJ1-1; D unresolved. The CDR3 is 14 residues long. V was trimmed by 4 bases and J by 1 base, leaving 13 bases between them. Germline V gene sequence: CDR1 SQVTM, CDR2 ANQGSEA. The DNA of the CDR3 is TGCAGCGTTGCTCGGGGAGACGGGAACACTGAAGCTTTCTTT. Protein sequence: CSVARGDGNTEAFF.

This clonotype has just a few counts. The chain combines TRBV27 with TRBJ2-3; tentatively, D is TRBD2 (6 bases). V dropped 1 base and J dropped 2 bases, with 13 bases sitting between them. CDR1 and CDR2 from the germline V gene are MNHEY and SMNVEV (reference sequence). The CDR3 has 16 residues. The CDR3 here is CASSLLAGSATDTQYF. The CDR3 DNA reads as TGTGCCAGCAGTTTATTGGCGGGATCCGCCACAGATACGCAGTATTTT.

The chain carries TRBV19 and TRBJ2-7, with D possibly called TRBD1 or TRBD2 (5 bases each). V shed 8 bases and J shed 6 bases, with 17 bases lying between them. CDR1 is LNHDA, CDR2 SQIVND, per germline (reference sequence). CDR3 length equals 13 residues. CDR3 protein: CASAAGRGLEQYF. CDR3 coding DNA: TGTGCCAGTGCGGCAGGGCGAGGACTCGAGCAGTACTTC.

Only a few counts were recorded for this clonotype. The chain combines TRBV28 with TRBJ2-1; 13 bases align to TRBD2. This CDR3 is built from 16 residues. The germline V gene has CDR1 MDHEN and CDR2 SYDVKM. V dropped 5 bases and J dropped 7; count of bases not matched to a gene: 8. The chain's CDR3 is CASSAQRTSGSNEQFF. As DNA, the CDR3 is TGTGCCAGCAGTGCCCAAAGGACTAGCGGGAGTAATGAGCAGTTCTTC.

This clonotype was observed at least ten times. The chain combines TRBV28 with TRBJ1-2, with D unresolved. Germline lookup yields CDR1 MDHEN and CDR2 SYDVKM. Trimming cost V 4 bases and J 8 bases, with 11 bases left between them. The length of the CDR3 is 12 residues. The CDR3 loop is CASSSLQRGYTF. In DNA, the CDR3 is TGTGCCAGCAGTTCTCTCCAGAGAGGCTACACCTTC.

The chain combines TRBV5-1 with TRBJ2-7; TRBD2 aligns across 10 bases. The CDR3 sequence is 16 residues long. Unmatched junction bases numbered 8, after V lost 1 base and J lost 4 bases. Germline CDR1 is SGHRS and CDR2 is YFSETQ. Here the CDR3 DNA reads TGCGCCAGCAGCTTGAACCCGGCTAGCGGGAGTTACGAGCAGTACTTC. Amino acid sequence: CASSLNPASGSYEQYF.

This chain joins TRBV7-9 and TRBJ2-1; 10 bases agree with TRBD2. The CDR3 loop spans 17 amino acids. In germline, CDR1 is SEHNR, CDR2 FQNEAQ (reference sequence). J gave up 0 bases and V 8 bases, and 10 bases lay outside the gene matches. This CDR3 is CASSLAGAQSSYNEQFF. The CDR3 bases are TGTGCCAGCTCGCTAGCGGGGGCCCAGAGCTCCTACAATGAGCAGTTCTTC.

This clonotype was detected a few times. The V gene is TRBV10-3, the J gene TRBJ2-2; tentatively, D is TRBD2 (6 bases). This CDR3 comprises 13 residues. The ends were cut back, 7 bases at V and 2 bases at J, with 8 bases in the middle. Germline V gives CDR1 ENHRY, CDR2 SYGVKD. CDR3 protein: CAIMGTNTGELFF. CDR3 DNA: TGTGCCATCATGGGGACTAACACCGGGGAGCTGTTTTTT.

This clonotype was seen at least ten times. As DNA, the CDR3 is TGTGCCAGCAGTCGGACAGGACCTAATGAAAAACTGTTTTTT. It encodes CASSRTGPNEKLFF. V is TRBV6-1 and J is TRBJ1-4; TRBD1 matches 7 bases. This CDR3 comprises 14 residues. Germline values: CDR1 MNHNS, CDR2 SASEGT. J lost 3 bases, V lost 5 bases, and 3 bases had no gene match.

The chain has TRBV6-2 or TRBV6-3 and TRBJ1-4; 7 nucleotides agree with TRBD1. In germline, CDR1 is MNHEY, CDR2 SVGEGT. V was clipped by 6 bases and J by 8 bases; unmatched bases: 6. The CDR3 length is 13 residues. The CDR3, as DNA: TGTGCCAGCAGGGACAGGTTTCGAGAAAAACTGTTTTTT. Encoded protein: CASRDRFREKLFF.

CDR3 nucleotides: TGTGCCAGCAGACCAGGGGGCCTGAACACTGAAGCTTTCTTT. Translating gives CASRPGGLNTEAFF. The chain has TRBV5-5 and TRBJ1-1; 8 bases are a match to TRBD1. The germline V gene encodes CDR1 SGHKS and CDR2 YYEKEE (reference sequence). The CDR3 totals 14 residues. V was pared by 5 bases and J by 0 bases, with 3 bases of the junction left unmatched.

In its sample, this clonotype was seen a few times. The chain links TRBV30 to TRBJ1-5, with D perhaps matching TRBD1 (5 bases). This CDR3 has 15 residues. Germline V CDR1 and CDR2: GTSNPN, SVGIG (reference sequence). V lost 3 bases and J 0 bases, leaving 12 bases between the germline ends. The CDR3 DNA reads TGTGCCTGGAGCAAGAGGGGATATAGCAATCAGCCCCAGCATTTT. Encoded protein: CAWSKRGYSNQPQHF.

This chain links TRBV2 with TRBJ2-1; 12 nucleotides agree with TRBD2. Germline V CDR1 and CDR2: SNHLY, FYNNEI. This CDR3 is 17 amino acids long. The V and J ends lost 1 base and 9 bases, in that order; junction bases with no gene match: 10. The CDR3 DNA reads as TGTGCCAGCAGTGAAGGGCTACTAGCGGGGGGCCGGGGTGAGCAGTTCTTC. Its translation is CASSEGLLAGGRGEQFF.

A remark on this clonotype: A much larger clone differs by one base, so this may be a read error. The V gene is TRBV6-5, the J gene TRBJ2-5; 10 bases agree with TRBD2. Germline assignment: CDR1 MNHEY and CDR2 SVGAGI. CDR3 length equals 16 residues. CDR3 nucleotides: TGTGCCAGCAGTTACTCTCCTAGCGGGGGTCGGGAGACCCAGTGCTTC. Translating gives CASSYSPSGGRETQCF.

The rearrangement joins TRBV2 to TRBJ2-2; TRBD2 is a possible D gene (6 bases). The CDR3 consists of 13 residues. The ends were cut back, 3 bases at V and 7 bases at J, with 9 bases in the middle. Germline V gives CDR1 SNHLY, CDR2 FYNNEI. The CDR3, as DNA: TGTGCCAGCAGTGACTTGACTAGCGGGGAGCTGTTTTTT. Translation gives CASSDLTSGELFF. Together with reference TRBV2 and TRBJ2-2, the CDR3 gives the full variable domain: EPEVTQTPSHQVTQMGQEVILRCVPISNHLYFYWYRQILGQKVEFLVSFYNNEISEKSEIFDDQFSVERPDGSNFTLKIRSTKLEDSAMYFCASSDLTSGELFFGEGSRLTVL.

This clonotype occurred many times. The germline gene is not matched at one end of the junction; a read error may be the cause. The chain's CDR3 is CASNLLDRGVATYEQYF. CDR3 sequence (DNA): TGTGCCAGCAATTTACTGGACAGGGGAGTTGCTACTTACGAGCAGTACTTC. The rearrangement joins TRBV28 to TRBJ2-7; 9 nucleotides agree with TRBD1. The CDR3 spans 17 residues. Germline loops: CDR1 MDHEN, CDR2 SYDVKM.

In its sample, this clonotype was seen a few times. The chain recombines TRBV28 with TRBJ2-1; 10 bases fit TRBD2. The CDR3 has 16 amino acids. Per the germline V gene, CDR1 is MDHEN and CDR2 is SYDVKM. The trim removed 5 bases at V and 8 bases at J, leaving 12 bases unmatched. The CDR3 bases are TGTGCCAGCAGTCTAATATCGAGCGGGAGGGCCTATGAGCAGTTCTTC. As protein: CASSLISSGRAYEQFF.

The rearrangement links TRBV13 to TRBJ1-1; no clear D. V lost 7 bases to trimming and J lost 0 bases, with 15 bases between them. The CDR3 has 15 residues. Germline V lookup: CDR1 PRHDT, CDR2 FYEKMQ (reference sequence). CDR3 nucleotide sequence: TGTGCCAGCACAAAAGGGCGGGGATTGAACACTGAAGCTTTCTTT. It yields the protein CASTKGRGLNTEAFF.

The chain links TRBV7-2 to TRBJ1-3; TRBD1 might be the D (5 bases). V lost 1 base and J lost 2, with 12 bases in between. Germline assignment: CDR1 SGHTA and CDR2 FQGNSA. The CDR3 has 16 amino acids. CDR3 residues: CASSLDRQGTGNTIYF. The CDR3 coding sequence is TGTGCCAGCAGCTTAGATCGGCAGGGCACTGGAAACACCATATATTTT.

This clonotype has a count of ten or more. This rearrangement joins TRBV11-1 to TRBJ2-5; D is unclear. Trimming removed 0 bases from V and 1 base from J, with 9 bases in between. CDR1 is SGHAT, CDR2 FQDESV, per germline (reference sequence). The CDR3 length is 15 residues. DNA of the CDR3: TGTGCCAGCAGCTTAGCGAAAGGTATCCAAGAGACCCAGTACTTC. It specifies CASSLAKGIQETQYF.